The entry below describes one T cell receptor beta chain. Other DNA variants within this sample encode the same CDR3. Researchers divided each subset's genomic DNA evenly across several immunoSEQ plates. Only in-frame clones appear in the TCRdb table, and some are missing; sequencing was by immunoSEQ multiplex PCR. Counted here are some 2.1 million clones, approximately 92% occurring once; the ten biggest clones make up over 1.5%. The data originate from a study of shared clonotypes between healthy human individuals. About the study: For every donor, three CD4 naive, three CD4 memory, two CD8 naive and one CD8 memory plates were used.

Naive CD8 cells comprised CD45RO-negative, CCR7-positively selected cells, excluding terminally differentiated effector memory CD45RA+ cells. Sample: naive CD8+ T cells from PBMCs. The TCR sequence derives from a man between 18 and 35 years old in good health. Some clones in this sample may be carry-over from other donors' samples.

The DNA of the CDR3 is TGCGCCAGCAGCCAAGATAGCCTCAATCAGCCCCAGCATTTT. Protein: CASSQDSLNQPQHF. The chain combines TRBV4-1 with TRBJ1-5; the D is unclear. The CDR3 contains 14 residues. With 0 bases removed from V and 3 bases from J, the gap between germline ends came to 6 bases. Per germline, CDR1 MGHRA and CDR2 YSYEKL.